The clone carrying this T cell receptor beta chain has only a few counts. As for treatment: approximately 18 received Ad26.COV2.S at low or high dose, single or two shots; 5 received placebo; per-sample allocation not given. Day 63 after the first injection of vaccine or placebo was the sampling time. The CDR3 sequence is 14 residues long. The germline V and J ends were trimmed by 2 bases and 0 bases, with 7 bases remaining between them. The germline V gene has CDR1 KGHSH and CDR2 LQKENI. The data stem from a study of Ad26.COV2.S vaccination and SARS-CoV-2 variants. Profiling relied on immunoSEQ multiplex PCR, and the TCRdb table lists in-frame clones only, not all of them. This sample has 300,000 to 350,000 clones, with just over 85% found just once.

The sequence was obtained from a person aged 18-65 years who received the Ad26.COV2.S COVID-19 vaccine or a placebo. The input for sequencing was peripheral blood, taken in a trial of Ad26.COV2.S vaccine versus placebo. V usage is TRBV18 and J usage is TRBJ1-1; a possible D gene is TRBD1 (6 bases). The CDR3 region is CASSPTGLNTEAFF. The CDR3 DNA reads TGTGCCAGCTCACCAACAGGGTTGAACACTGAAGCTTTCTTT.